Detailed here is one T cell receptor (beta chain). Its antigen remains unidentified. No per-base quality is available; no much larger clone lies one base away. Libraries were constructed by UMI-ligation and nested PCR. The beta constant-region primer consisted of an equimolar mixture of two oligonucleotides that together covered TRBC1 and TRBC2. A single-stranded oligonucleotide bearing the SP2 primer plus a 12-nucleotide UMI was ligated onto the 3' end of the cDNA by T4 RNA ligase 1. Four rounds of PCR, combining the SP2 primer with nested alpha and beta constant-region primers, were used to amplify the ligated cDNA. The ligation reaction was incubated at 16°C for 20-24 hours. PCR2 was typically run as a SYBR Green qPCR and stopped at a predetermined threshold to prevent over-amplification. Every purification after the first one was done using Agencourt AMPure XP magnetic beads. Libraries were quantified by Qubit and checked on a TapeStation, with a main peak expected near 650 bp. Pooled libraries were sequenced on an Illumina MiSeq using v2 2x251 paired-end kits, and typically about 1-2.3 million reads were obtained per sample. Each sample's library went into the pool at about 4 nM, and roughly 4.5-7.5% PhiX was added to help with cluster recognition. Under the source paper's analysis protocol: V and J genes were assigned to Demultiplexor-processed FASTQ reads by Decombinator through tag matching, with a single base-pair mismatch being allowed. UMIs were used by Collapsinator to correct both sequencing errors and frequency errors arising from PCR heterogeneity. CDR3Translator translated TCRs and extracted CDR3s from the conserved cysteine to the FGXG phenylalanine, flagging non-productive sequences. Gini, Shannon entropy and inverse Simpson indices were calculated on repertoires that had been subsampled to equal numbers of UMI-defined TCRs. Within the linear range, a power law was fitted by maximum likelihood to the distributions of clonotype abundance. On one naive CD8 sample, the pipeline and MIGEC gave similar UMI counts, unique TCR numbers and clonal distributions. One analysis removed from the naive repertoire any naive TCRs that were also found in any memory subset from the same donor. A set of 7,322 CMV-associated CDR3 sequences, compiled from VDJdb and a published dataset, was used to search the repertoires. The raw public reads went through TCRdb reprocessing: fastp at Q25, MiXCR clone calling, in-frame beta chains kept. Rows matching on CDR3 protein sequence are summarized as one entry with the most common DNA and genes. The V and J calls here are based on TCRdb, not the publication. This sample is represented by 140,000 to 150,000 distinct CDR3 sequences; more than 15% of them were singletons. The leading ten clones occupy about 0.14% of the sample.

TCR alpha and beta chain libraries were amplified separately from the second PCR step onward. Donor CMV status was determined by IFNgamma production from CD4+ T cells after overnight stimulation of fresh PBMCs with CMV viral lysate. Using Miltenyi beads, CD4 T cells were first positively selected, and CD8 T cells were then positively selected from the CD4-negative fraction. Cells were stained for CD3, CD4, CD8, CD45RA, CD27 and a live/dead dye and were sorted on a BD Aria II into four subsets based on CD45RA and CD27. A few healthy volunteers provided blood, and each donor's sample was split into CD4 and CD8 T cells and then further divided into four differentiation subsets. Around 0.11 L of peripheral blood was collected from each donor, and PBMC were isolated from the blood using Ficoll-Paque PLUS density-gradient centrifugation. After sorting, cells were lysed in RLT buffer, RNA was extracted using a Qiagen RNeasy kit, and the extracted RNA was stored at -80 degrees C.

This sample was included in a study of naive and memory T cell subsets (dated by TCRdb to 2017 to 2019). General notes on the study: The study applied an open-source, UMI-based TCR alpha and beta sequencing pipeline to sorted naive and memory peripheral blood T cell subsets. The results of the functional CMV T cell responses matched the IgG serology results in every case. RNA was DNase-treated and reverse transcribed with TCR constant-region primers, mostly using SuperScript III. Overall results and qualifications from the work: Following error correction, more than 85% of naive TCR sequences occurred only once, which made naive abundance distributions much steeper than those of memory subsets. The repertoire findings for the naive and memory subsets could not be validated against a ground truth, as none was available. In both CD4 and CD8 cells, going from naive through CM, EM and EMRA, the Gini index went up while Shannon and inverse Simpson diversity went down. A few larger clonotypes were found in naive repertoires, especially CD8, and these larger clonotypes were possibly memory cells re-expressing CD45RA. Clonotypes were defined as single alpha or beta chain sequences, not paired alpha/beta receptors. RNA-based TCR counts may be affected by expression changes linked to T cell activation and differentiation. A power law was followed by TCR abundance, with an exponent that differed between naive and memory subsets but was consistent across the three individuals.

Counted from cysteine to phenylalanine, this CDR3 has 17 amino acids. The CDR3 DNA has 51 bases and is translated from base 1. The germline V gene yields SGHAT for CDR1 and FQNNGV for CDR2. Trimming at the junction amounts to 4 bases on V and 10 bases on J, and the germline ends lie 26 bases apart. Sequencing was performed on naive CD4+ T cells from blood. The intended sense of this specimen's cell subset or site label: naive T cells, CD45RA high CD27+. The receptor's source is a human donor in good health. The V and J segments used are TRBV11-2 and TRBJ2-1; the D gene cannot be resolved reliably. The bases read TGTGCCAGCAGCTCCCCGGGCTGGGCCTCCCCCCCCAGAGAGCAGTTCTTC. Translated, this gives CASSSPGWASPPREQFF.